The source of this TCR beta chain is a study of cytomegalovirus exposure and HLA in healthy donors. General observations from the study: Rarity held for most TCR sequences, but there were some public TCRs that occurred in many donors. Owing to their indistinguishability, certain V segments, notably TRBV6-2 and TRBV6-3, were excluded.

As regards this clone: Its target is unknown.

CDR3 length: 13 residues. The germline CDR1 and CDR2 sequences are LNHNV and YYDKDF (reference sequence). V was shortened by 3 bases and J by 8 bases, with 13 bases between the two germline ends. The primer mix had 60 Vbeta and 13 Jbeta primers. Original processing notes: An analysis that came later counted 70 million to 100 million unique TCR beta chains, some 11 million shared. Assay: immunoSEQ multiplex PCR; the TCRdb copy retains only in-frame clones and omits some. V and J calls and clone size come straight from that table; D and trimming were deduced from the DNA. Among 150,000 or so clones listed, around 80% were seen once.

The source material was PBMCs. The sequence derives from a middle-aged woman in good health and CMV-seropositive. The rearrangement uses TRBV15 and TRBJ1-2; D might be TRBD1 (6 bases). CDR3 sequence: CATSRNRARGYTF. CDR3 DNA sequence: TGTGCCACCAGCAGGAACAGGGCCCGCGGCTACACCTTC.